This T cell receptor (beta chain) was sequenced for a study of graft-versus-host responses after intestinal transplantation. Sequencing used immunoSEQ multiplex PCR; TCRdb keeps in-frame clones, though not all of them. There are about 130,000 clones in the sample; roughly nine tenths occur only once, and around 0.16% lies in the top ten. Study-wide points: Ileal or blood samples showed some GvH clones first, and such clones were also found in recipient marrow.

Trimming removed 3 bases at V and 0 bases at J, with 9 bases between. The CDR3 consists of 15 residues. Germline assignment: CDR1 LNHDA and CDR2 SQIVND (reference sequence). Regarding this clone: Its specificity is not known.

This chain links TRBV19 with TRBJ1-3; D is ambiguous. This specimen consisted of unstimulated CD4+ T cells sorted from spleen or lymph node cells, obtained before intestinal transplant. This TCR derives from a human donor who received an intestinal transplant. In nucleotides, the CDR3 is TGTGCCAGTAGTATCCTCCCCATCTCTGGAAACACCATATATTTT. Amino acid sequence: CASSILPISGNTIYF.